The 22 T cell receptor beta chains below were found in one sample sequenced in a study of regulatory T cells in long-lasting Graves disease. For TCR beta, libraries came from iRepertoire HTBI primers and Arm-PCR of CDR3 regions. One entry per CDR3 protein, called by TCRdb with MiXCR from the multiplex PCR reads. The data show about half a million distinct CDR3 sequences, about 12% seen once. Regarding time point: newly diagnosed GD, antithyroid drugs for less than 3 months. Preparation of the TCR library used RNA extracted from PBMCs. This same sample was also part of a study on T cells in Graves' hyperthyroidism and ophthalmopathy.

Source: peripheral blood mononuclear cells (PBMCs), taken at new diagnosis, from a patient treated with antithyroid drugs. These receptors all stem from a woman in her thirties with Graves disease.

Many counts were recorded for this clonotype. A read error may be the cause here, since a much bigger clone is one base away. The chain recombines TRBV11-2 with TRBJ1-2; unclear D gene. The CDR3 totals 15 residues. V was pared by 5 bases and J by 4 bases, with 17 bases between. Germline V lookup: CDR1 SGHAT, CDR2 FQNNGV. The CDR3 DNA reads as TGTGCCAGCAGCCCGCACCCCCCTTTGTCCTATGGCTACACCTTC. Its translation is CASSPHPPLSYGYTF.

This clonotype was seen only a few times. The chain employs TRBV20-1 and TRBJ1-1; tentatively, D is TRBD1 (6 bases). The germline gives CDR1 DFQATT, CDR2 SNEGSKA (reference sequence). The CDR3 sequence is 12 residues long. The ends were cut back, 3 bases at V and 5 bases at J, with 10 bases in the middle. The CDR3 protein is CSASEQGTEAFF. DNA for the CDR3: TGCAGTGCTAGTGAACAGGGAACTGAAGCTTTCTTT.

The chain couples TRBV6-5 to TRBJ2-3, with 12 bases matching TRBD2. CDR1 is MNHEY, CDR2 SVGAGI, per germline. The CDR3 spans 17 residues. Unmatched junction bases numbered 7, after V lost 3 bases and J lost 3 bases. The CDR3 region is CASSYLTSGRGTDTQYF. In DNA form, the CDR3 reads TGTGCCAGCAGTTATCTGACTAGCGGGAGAGGAACAGATACGCAGTATTTT.

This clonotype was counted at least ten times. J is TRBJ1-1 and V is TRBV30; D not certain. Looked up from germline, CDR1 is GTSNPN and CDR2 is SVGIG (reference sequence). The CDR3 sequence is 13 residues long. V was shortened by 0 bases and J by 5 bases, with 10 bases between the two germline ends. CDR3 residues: CAWSVDGQTEAFF. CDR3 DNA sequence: TGTGCCTGGAGTGTGGACGGCCAAACTGAAGCTTTCTTT.

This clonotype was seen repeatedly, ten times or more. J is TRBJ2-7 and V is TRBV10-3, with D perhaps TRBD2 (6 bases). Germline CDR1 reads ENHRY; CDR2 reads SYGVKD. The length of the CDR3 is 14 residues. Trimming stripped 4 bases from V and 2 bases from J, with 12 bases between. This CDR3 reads CAISGEEVTYEQYF. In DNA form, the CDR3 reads TGTGCCATCAGTGGGGAGGAGGTTACCTACGAGCAGTACTTC.

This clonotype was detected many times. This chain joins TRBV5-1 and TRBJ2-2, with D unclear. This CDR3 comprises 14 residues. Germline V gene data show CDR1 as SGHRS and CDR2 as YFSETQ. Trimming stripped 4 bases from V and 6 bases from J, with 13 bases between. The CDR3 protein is CASSGLPGPGELFF. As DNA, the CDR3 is TGCGCCAGCAGCGGGCTCCCTGGCCCCGGGGAGCTGTTTTTT.

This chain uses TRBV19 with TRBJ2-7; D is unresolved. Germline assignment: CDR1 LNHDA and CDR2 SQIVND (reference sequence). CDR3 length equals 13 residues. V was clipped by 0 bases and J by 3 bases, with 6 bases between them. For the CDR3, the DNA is TGTGCCAGTAGTATAGACACCTACTACGAGCAGTACTTC. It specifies CASSIDTYYEQYF.

CDR3 sequence reads: CASRATTGGADNEQFF. The CDR3 DNA reads TGTGCCAGCAGAGCCACTACAGGGGGGGCGGACAATGAGCAGTTCTTC. This chain uses TRBV2 with TRBJ2-1; D perhaps matches TRBD1 (8 bases). Germline CDR1 reads SNHLY; CDR2 reads FYNNEI. V lost 6 bases to trimming and J lost 5 bases, with 20 bases between them. The CDR3 has 16 residues. The full variable domain, in which reference TRBV2 and TRBJ2-1 provide the parts outside the CDR3, is EPEVTQTPSHQVTQMGQEVILRCVPISNHLYFYWYRQILGQKVEFLVSFYNNEISEKSEIFDDQFSVERPDGSNFTLKIRSTKLEDSAMYFCASRATTGGADNEQFFGPGTRLTVL.

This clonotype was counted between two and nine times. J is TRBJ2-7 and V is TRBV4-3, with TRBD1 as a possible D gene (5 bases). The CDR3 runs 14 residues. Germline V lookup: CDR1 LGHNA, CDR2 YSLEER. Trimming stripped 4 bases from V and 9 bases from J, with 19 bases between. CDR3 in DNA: TGCGCCAGCAGCCCTACCGGCTGGGGCCTGGGGCAGTACTTC. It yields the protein CASSPTGWGLGQYF.

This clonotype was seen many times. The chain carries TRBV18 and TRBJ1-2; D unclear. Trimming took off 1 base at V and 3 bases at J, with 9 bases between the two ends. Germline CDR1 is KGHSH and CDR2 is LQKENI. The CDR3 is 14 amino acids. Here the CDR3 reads CASSPLDGDYGYTF. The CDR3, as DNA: TGTGCCAGCTCACCACTTGACGGAGACTATGGCTACACCTTC.

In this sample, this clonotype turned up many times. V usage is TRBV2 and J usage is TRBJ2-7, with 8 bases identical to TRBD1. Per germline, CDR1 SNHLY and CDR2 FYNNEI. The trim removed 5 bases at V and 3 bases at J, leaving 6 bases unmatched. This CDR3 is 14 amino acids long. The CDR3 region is CASSRQGPNYEQYF. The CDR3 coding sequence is TGTGCCAGCAGTCGACAGGGGCCGAACTACGAGCAGTACTTC.

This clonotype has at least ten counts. CDR3 nucleotides: TGTGCCAGCAGTTACCTAGCGAGAACCACAGAGACCCAGTACTTC. Its translation is CASSYLARTTETQYF. The chain has TRBV2 and TRBJ2-5; the D gene is possibly TRBD2 (6 bases). Germline CDR1 SNHLY, CDR2 FYNNEI. V was clipped by 5 bases and J by 4 bases, with 17 bases between them. The CDR3 has 15 amino acids.

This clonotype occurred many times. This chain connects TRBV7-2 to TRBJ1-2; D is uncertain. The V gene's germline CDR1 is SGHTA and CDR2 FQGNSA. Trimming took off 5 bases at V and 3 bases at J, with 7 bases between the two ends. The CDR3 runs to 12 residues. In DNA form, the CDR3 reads TGTGCCAGCAGCCATACAGACTATGGCTACACCTTC. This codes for CASSHTDYGYTF.

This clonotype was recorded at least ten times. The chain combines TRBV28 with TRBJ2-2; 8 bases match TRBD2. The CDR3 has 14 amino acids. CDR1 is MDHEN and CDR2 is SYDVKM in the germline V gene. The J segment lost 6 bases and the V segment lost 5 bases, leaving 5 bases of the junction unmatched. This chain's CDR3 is CASSLIAGSGELFF. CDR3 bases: TGTGCCAGCAGTCTTATAGCGGGGTCCGGGGAGCTGTTTTTT.

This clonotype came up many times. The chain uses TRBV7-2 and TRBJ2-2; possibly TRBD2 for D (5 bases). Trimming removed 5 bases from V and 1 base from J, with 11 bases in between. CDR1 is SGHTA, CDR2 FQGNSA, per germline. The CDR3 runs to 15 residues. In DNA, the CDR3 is TGTGCCAGCAGCCCTTATGAGGGGAACACCGGGGAGCTGTTTTTT. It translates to CASSPYEGNTGELFF.

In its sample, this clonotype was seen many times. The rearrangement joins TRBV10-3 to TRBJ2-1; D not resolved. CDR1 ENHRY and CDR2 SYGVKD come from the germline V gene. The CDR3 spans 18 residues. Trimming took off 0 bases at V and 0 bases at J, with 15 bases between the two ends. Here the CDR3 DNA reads TGTGCCATCAGTGAGTCTGTAGGTGCGGCGAGCTCCTACAATGAGCAGTTCTTC. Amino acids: CAISESVGAASSYNEQFF.

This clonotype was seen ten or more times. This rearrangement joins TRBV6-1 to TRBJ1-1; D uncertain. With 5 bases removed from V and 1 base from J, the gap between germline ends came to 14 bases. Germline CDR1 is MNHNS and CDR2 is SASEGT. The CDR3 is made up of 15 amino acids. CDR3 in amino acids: CASSPPGSPNTEAFF. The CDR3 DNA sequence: TGTGCCAGCAGTCCGCCGGGGTCTCCGAACACTGAAGCTTTCTTT.

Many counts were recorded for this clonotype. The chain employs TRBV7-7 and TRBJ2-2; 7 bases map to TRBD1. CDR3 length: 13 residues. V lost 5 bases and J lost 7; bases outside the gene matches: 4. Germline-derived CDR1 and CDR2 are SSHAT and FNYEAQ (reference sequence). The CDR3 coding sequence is TGTGCCAGCAGCAGAGACAGGGACGGGGAGCTGTTTTTT. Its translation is CASSRDRDGELFF.

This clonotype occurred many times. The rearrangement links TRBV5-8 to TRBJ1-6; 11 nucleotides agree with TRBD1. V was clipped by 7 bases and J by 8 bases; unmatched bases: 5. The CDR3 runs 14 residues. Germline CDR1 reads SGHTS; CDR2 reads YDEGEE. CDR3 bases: TGTGCCAGCGGGAGGGACAGGGGGGATTCACCCCTCCACTTT. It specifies CASGRDRGDSPLHF.

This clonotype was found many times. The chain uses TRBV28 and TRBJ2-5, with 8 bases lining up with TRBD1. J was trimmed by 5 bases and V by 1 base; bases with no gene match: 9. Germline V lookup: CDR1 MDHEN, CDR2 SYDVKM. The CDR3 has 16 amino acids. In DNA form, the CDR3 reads TGTGCCAGCAGTTTATACGTAGGACAGGGTGGCGAGACCCAGTACTTC. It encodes CASSLYVGQGGETQYF.

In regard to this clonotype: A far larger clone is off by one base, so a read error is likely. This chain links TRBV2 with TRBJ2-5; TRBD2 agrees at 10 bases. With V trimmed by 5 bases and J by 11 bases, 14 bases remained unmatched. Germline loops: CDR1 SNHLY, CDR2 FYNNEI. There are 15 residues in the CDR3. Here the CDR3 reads CASSRSGRAEAEQYF. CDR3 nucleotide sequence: TGTGCCAGCAGTCGGAGCGGGAGGGCCGAGGCTGAGCAGTACTTC.

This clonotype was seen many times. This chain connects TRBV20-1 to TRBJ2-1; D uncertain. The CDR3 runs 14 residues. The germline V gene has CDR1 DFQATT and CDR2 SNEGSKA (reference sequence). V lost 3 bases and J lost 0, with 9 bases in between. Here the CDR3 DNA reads TGCAGTGCTAGGACCTCCTACTCCTACAATGAGCAGTTCTTC. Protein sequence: CSARTSYSYNEQFF.